Each of the 20 T cell receptor beta chains below was sequenced from the same sample in a study of shared clonotypes between healthy human individuals. Clones were read by immunoSEQ multiplex PCR, and TCRdb kept only the in-frame ones, dropping some. The data show 650,000 to 750,000 clones, roughly 78% seen once. The sequencing input was memory CD4+ T cells sorted from blood. Stated subset: CD45RA-negative fraction. These receptors came from a woman in her 30s in good health.

This clone was counted a few times. For the CDR3, the DNA is TGCGCCAGCAGCGATCAGGGGGCGGATACGCAGTATTTT. Amino acids: CASSDQGADTQYF. This rearrangement joins TRBV5-1 to TRBJ2-3, with 8 bases fitting TRBD1. The trim removed 4 bases at V and 6 bases at J, leaving 4 bases unmatched. The CDR3 covers 13 residues. Germline V lookup: CDR1 SGHRS, CDR2 YFSETQ.

The rearrangement links TRBV27 to TRBJ2-5, with 7 bases identical to TRBD2. The junction had 9 bases not matched to a gene; V was cut back by 10 bases and J by 4 bases. The germline V gene has CDR1 MNHEY and CDR2 SMNVEV (reference sequence). The CDR3 is made up of 13 amino acids. CDR3: CATEAGDGETQYF. The CDR3 DNA reads as TGTGCCACCGAGGCGGGGGATGGAGAGACCCAGTACTTC.

This rearrangement joins TRBV2 to TRBJ1-2, with a weak D call TRBD1 (5 bases). The V end was cut by 6 bases, the J end by 3 bases, with 23 bases between. The CDR3 runs to 17 residues. In germline, CDR1 is SNHLY, CDR2 FYNNEI. CDR3 protein: CASSPVRGRVNDYGYTF. The CDR3 bases are TGTGCCAGCAGCCCGGTACGGGGACGAGTAAACGACTATGGCTACACCTTC.

The chain has TRBV6-5 and TRBJ2-2; 9 nucleotides align to TRBD2. CDR1 and CDR2 (germline): MNHEY, SVGAGI. After removal of 1 base from V and 7 bases from J, the junction contained 7 bases not matched to a gene. The CDR3 is 16 residues long. CDR3 loop: CASSYFLAGRVGELFF. DNA of the CDR3: TGTGCCAGCAGTTACTTCCTAGCGGGAAGGGTCGGGGAGCTGTTTTTT.

Comments on this clone: Other DNA sequences of this sample code for an identical CDR3. The V gene is TRBV6-5, the J gene TRBJ2-1; D possibly matches TRBD1 or TRBD2 (6 bases each). The germline CDR1 and CDR2 sequences are MNHEY and SVGAGI. This CDR3 has 14 amino acids. Trimming removed 5 bases at V and 4 bases at J, with 12 bases between. The DNA of the CDR3 is TGTGCCAGCAGTCGTCAAGGGGGGTACAATGAGCAGTTCTTC. This translates into CASSRQGGYNEQFF.

V is TRBV19 and J is TRBJ2-1, with D maybe TRBD2 (6 bases). Looked up from germline, CDR1 is LNHDA and CDR2 is SQIVND (reference sequence). The CDR3 has 15 residues. Trimming removed 1 base from V and 6 bases from J, with 13 bases in between. CDR3 sequence reads: CASSIAAGKGNEQFF. The CDR3 coding sequence is TGTGCCAGTAGTATAGCGGCGGGAAAGGGCAATGAGCAGTTCTTC.

The chain uses TRBV27 and TRBJ2-7, with 9 bases aligning to TRBD2. CDR1 MNHEY and CDR2 SMNVEV come from the germline V gene (reference sequence). This CDR3 contains 15 residues. The ends lost 2 bases at V and 4 bases at J; junction bases unmatched: 6. The CDR3 protein is CASSLGREGLYEQYF. The CDR3, as DNA: TGTGCCAGCAGTTTAGGGCGGGAGGGTCTTTACGAGCAGTACTTC.

This clone was seen a handful of times. The sample contains more than one DNA sequence encoding this CDR3. The gene calls are TRBV5-1 and TRBJ1-4; D not resolved. V lost 5 bases and J 0 bases, leaving 11 bases between the germline ends. The CDR3 totals 15 residues. Germline values: CDR1 SGHRS, CDR2 YFSETQ. The DNA for the CDR3 is TGCGCCAGCAGTAGCAGCACTGCAACTAATGAAAAACTGTTTTTT. It encodes CASSSSTATNEKLFF.

V gene TRBV19 combines with J gene TRBJ2-3; 13 bases are shared with TRBD2. Germline V gene lookup returns CDR1 LNHDA and CDR2 SQIVND (reference sequence). V was clipped by 4 bases and J by 5 bases; unmatched bases: 6. CDR3 length equals 16 residues. The CDR3 bases are TGTGCCAGTAGTAAAGGACTAGCGGGAGTTGTAGATACGCAGTATTTT. It yields the protein CASSKGLAGVVDTQYF.

Note on this clone: This sequence is one base from a far larger clone and is likely a read error. Other DNA sequences in the same sample also yield this CDR3. V and J are TRBV5-1 and TRBJ1-3; D gene ambiguous. CDR3 length: 13 residues. The germline V gene encodes CDR1 SGHRS and CDR2 YFSETQ. CDR3: CASSLGSGNTIYF. The CDR3 nucleotides are TGCGCCAGCAGTTTGGGCTCTGGAAACACCATATATTTT. Together with reference TRBV5-1 and TRBJ1-3, the CDR3 gives the full variable domain: KAGVTQTPRYLIKTRGQQVTLSCSPISGHRSVSWYQQTPGQGLQFLFEYFSETQRNKGNFPGRFSGRQFSNSRSEMNVSTLELGDSALYLCASSLGSGNTIYFGEGSWLTVV.

The V gene is TRBV6-4, the J gene TRBJ2-7; D might be TRBD1 or TRBD2, each matching 5 bases. The germline V gene encodes CDR1 MRHNA and CDR2 SNTAGT. The CDR3 spans 13 residues. V was cut by 7 bases and J by 1 base, with 11 bases left in between. The CDR3 is CASIRDRSYEQYF. As DNA, the CDR3 is TGTGCCAGCATAAGGGACCGATCCTACGAGCAGTACTTC.

The count of this clone is one. The chain recombines TRBV4-2 with TRBJ2-7; D is perhaps TRBD1 or TRBD2 (6 bases each). The ends were cut back, 0 bases at V and 4 bases at J, with 13 bases in the middle. CDR1 is LGHNA and CDR2 is YNFKEQ in the germline V gene. The CDR3 covers 15 residues. CDR3 amino acids: CASSQERGTRYEQYF. CDR3 in DNA: TGTGCCAGCAGCCAAGAGAGGGGGACTCGGTACGAGCAGTACTTC.

The chain has TRBV5-6 and TRBJ1-1, with unresolved D. The V end lost 5 bases, the J end lost 5 bases, and 10 bases lay between the germline ends. The CDR3 runs to 12 residues. Germline-derived CDR1 and CDR2 are SGHDT and YYEEEE. In DNA form, the CDR3 reads TGTGCCAGCAGTGTGCGGAGGACTGAAGCTTTCTTT. It codes for CASSVRRTEAFF.

The CDR3 loop is CASSLMSENSAFF. The CDR3 DNA is TGTGCCAGCAGCTTGATGTCCGAAAACTCAGCTTTCTTT. This chain links TRBV7-9 with TRBJ1-1; unclear D gene. This CDR3 comprises 13 residues. Trimming cost V 3 bases and J 10 bases, with 15 bases left between them. CDR1 is SEHNR and CDR2 is FQNEAQ in the germline V gene (reference sequence).

This chain connects TRBV19 to TRBJ2-5; no firm D call. Trimming took off 5 bases at V and 2 bases at J, with 9 bases between the two ends. The CDR3 consists of 13 residues. Germline V gene sequence: CDR1 LNHDA, CDR2 SQIVND (reference sequence). Here the CDR3 DNA reads TGTGCCAGTAGTGGGCTACTACAAGAGACCCAGTACTTC. Translated: CASSGLLQETQYF.

This chain links TRBV5-5 with TRBJ2-6, with D hard to call. V lost 4 bases to trimming and J lost 4 bases, with 15 bases between them. Per the germline V gene, CDR1 is SGHKS and CDR2 is YYEKEE (reference sequence). CDR3 length: 16 amino acids. CDR3 amino acids: CASSGVRPSGANVLTF. The CDR3 nucleotides read TGTGCCAGCAGCGGCGTTCGGCCGTCCGGGGCCAACGTCCTGACTTTC. Supplemented by reference TRBV5-5 and TRBJ2-6, the full variable domain reads DAGVTQSPTHLIKTRGQQVTLRCSPISGHKSVSWYQQVLGQGPQFIFQYYEKEERGRGNFPDRFSARQFPNYSSELNVNALLLGDSALYLCASSGVRPSGANVLTFGAGSRLTVL.

J is TRBJ1-1 and V is TRBV29-1; 8 bases line up with TRBD1. Trimming cost V 8 bases and J 10 bases; bases outside gene matches: 9. From germline, CDR1 is SQVTM and CDR2 ANQGSEA. The CDR3 has 11 residues. The CDR3 DNA sequence: TGCAGCTCTGTGGACAGGGAACGAGCTTTCTTT. Translation gives CSSVDRERAFF.

The J gene is TRBJ2-3, the V gene TRBV7-9; 9 nucleotides line up with TRBD2. After removal of 5 bases from V and 1 base from J, the junction contained 7 bases not matched to a gene. This CDR3 spans 16 amino acids. Germline V CDR1 and CDR2: SEHNR, FQNEAQ (reference sequence). The CDR3 reads CASSINSGSGTDTQYF. For the CDR3, the DNA is TGTGCCAGCAGCATAAATAGCGGGAGTGGCACAGATACGCAGTATTTT.

J is TRBJ2-2 and V is TRBV7-3; perhaps TRBD2 as D (5 bases). This CDR3 has 14 amino acids. Trimming stripped 10 bases from V and 1 base from J, with 13 bases between. Germline V lookup: CDR1 SGHTA, CDR2 FQGTGA. For the CDR3, the DNA is TGTGCCACCAAAACGGACTGGAACACCGGGGAGCTGTTTTTT. Amino acid sequence: CATKTDWNTGELFF.

This rearrangement joins TRBV5-4 to TRBJ2-7, with D possibly being TRBD2 (5 bases). Trimming pared 3 bases from V and 2 bases from J, leaving 18 bases between. This CDR3 has 16 amino acids. The germline V gene encodes CDR1 SGHNT and CDR2 YYREEE (reference sequence). The DNA of the CDR3 is TGTGCCAGCAGCTCGGGGTGGGGTCGGGGAACCTACGAGCAGTACTTC. It codes for CASSSGWGRGTYEQYF.